This T cell receptor beta chain derives from a study of blood T cell repertoires in COVID-19. Study details: Sites in the United States, Italy and Spain provided acute and convalescent COVID-19 samples.

The CDR3 contains 13 residues. V lost 2 bases and J lost 1, with 5 bases in between. Repertoires were generated with immunoSEQ multiplex PCR, while TCRdb's copy carries only in-frame clones and drops some. The sample lists approximately 71,000 clones, 75% to 95% seen once, with approximately 5% in the top ten. Sequenced material: peripheral blood. The genes are TRBV12-3 or TRBV12-4 and TRBJ1-1; D is unresolved. The TCR was taken from a young woman with acute or convalescent COVID-19. CDR3 residues: CASSLSKNTEAFF. The CDR3 DNA follows: TGTGCCAGCAGTTTAAGCAAGAACACTGAAGCTTTCTTT.